A single sample is the source of the 15 T cell receptor beta chains below, sequenced in a study of response to subunit inactivated influenza vaccine. TCRdb passed the RT-PCR reads through MiXCR, listing each CDR3 protein once. The top ten clones hold around 10% of a sample with fewer than 800,000 distinct CDR3 sequences, about 15% of them seen once. Sequencing used PBMCs from blood, obtained approximately 13 days after vaccination. The receptors originated from a man aged 45-65 years who received an inactivated influenza vaccine.

This clonotype was observed a handful of times. The V gene is TRBV7-9, the J gene TRBJ2-3; possible D gene TRBD1, 5 bases. V lost 6 bases to trimming and J lost 0 bases, with 13 bases between them. The CDR3 covers 15 residues. Germline assignment: CDR1 SEHNR and CDR2 FQNEAQ (reference sequence). The CDR3 sequence: CASRWAAGSTDTQYF. CDR3 nucleotides: TGTGCCAGCAGATGGGCGGCAGGGAGCACAGATACGCAGTATTTT.

The table lists this clonotype with many counts. The CDR3 DNA reads as TGCAGCGTTGAGCAACCGCTGGACGAAGAAGAGACCCAGTACTTC. Its translation is CSVEQPLDEEETQYF. The chain recombines TRBV29-1 with TRBJ2-5; D is undetermined. CDR1 is SQVTM, CDR2 ANQGSEA, per germline. Trimming took off 3 bases at V and 3 bases at J, with 17 bases between the two ends. The CDR3 is made up of 15 amino acids.

This clonotype showed up just a few times. The chain joins TRBV4-1 to TRBJ1-1; D remains unclear. From germline, CDR1 is MGHRA and CDR2 YSYEKL. V was clipped by 1 base and J by 1 base, with 4 bases between them. CDR3 length: 13 residues. In DNA form, the CDR3 reads TGCGCCAGCAGCCAAGCTACGAACACTGAAGCTTTCTTT. Its protein product is CASSQATNTEAFF.

The V call is TRBV5-5, the J call TRBJ1-6; tentatively, D is TRBD1 (6 bases). There are 17 residues in the CDR3. Germline assignment: CDR1 SGHKS and CDR2 YYEKEE (reference sequence). Trimming took off 0 bases at V and 10 bases at J, with 20 bases between the two ends. CDR3 in DNA: TGTGCCAGCAGCTTGGTAAATCCGGGGAAGGGGGGGTCACCCCTCCACTTT. Translated, it gives CASSLVNPGKGGSPLHF. The entire variable domain, with the rest obtained from reference TRBV5-5 and TRBJ1-6, is as follows: DAGVTQSPTHLIKTRGQQVTLRCSPISGHKSVSWYQQVLGQGPQFIFQYYEKEERGRGNFPDRFSARQFPNYSSELNVNALLLGDSALYLCASSLVNPGKGGSPLHFGNGTRLTVT.

The CDR3 coding sequence is TGTGCCAGCAGCCCCGGGACCATGGATAACGAGCAGTACTTC. As protein: CASSPGTMDNEQYF. The gene calls are TRBV5-6 and TRBJ2-7; perhaps D is TRBD1 or TRBD2 (5 bases each). V dropped 4 bases and J dropped 5 bases, with 16 bases sitting between them. The CDR3 has 14 residues. The germline V gene encodes CDR1 SGHDT and CDR2 YYEEEE.

This clonotype was detected a few times. J is TRBJ2-7 and V is TRBV7-2; 9 bases map to TRBD2. From germline, CDR1 is SGHTA and CDR2 FQGNSA. Trimming at V came to 7 bases and at J to 3 bases, leaving 10 bases not matched to a gene. There are 15 residues in the CDR3. The CDR3, as DNA: TGTGCCAGCACCCCGGCTAGCGGGACGATCTACGAGCAGTACTTC. It yields the protein CASTPASGTIYEQYF. Looking up the rest from reference TRBV7-2 and TRBJ2-7 gives the full variable domain: GAGVSQSPSNKVTEKGKDVELRCDPISGHTALYWYRQSLGQGLEFLIYFQGNSAPDKSGLPSDRFSAERTGGSVSTLTIQRTQQEDSAVYLCASTPASGTIYEQYFGPGTRLTVT.

Many counts were recorded for this clonotype. The V gene is TRBV7-9, the J gene TRBJ2-1; 10 nucleotides agree with TRBD2. The CDR3 extends over 16 amino acids. V dropped 4 bases and J dropped 6; count of bases not matched to a gene: 9. Per germline, CDR1 SEHNR and CDR2 FQNEAQ (reference sequence). The CDR3 DNA reads TGTGCCAGCAGCTCTCCAGCTAGCGGGAGACCCAATGAGCAGTTCTTC. It specifies CASSSPASGRPNEQFF.

This clonotype came up a few times. The rearrangement uses TRBV29-1 and TRBJ1-1; no clear D gene. Germline CDR1 reads SQVTM; CDR2 reads ANQGSEA. The CDR3 contains 13 residues. V was cut by 7 bases and J by 4 bases, with 16 bases left in between. CDR3: CSAEIERGTEAFF. CDR3 bases: TGCAGCGCCGAGATAGAAAGAGGCACTGAAGCTTTCTTT.

This clonotype was counted only a few times. The rearrangement uses TRBV20-1 and TRBJ1-5; no definite D call. Between the trimmed V and J ends, which lost 7 bases and 3 bases, there was a span of 16 bases. The CDR3 is made up of 14 amino acids. Germline CDR1 DFQATT, CDR2 SNEGSKA (reference sequence). The CDR3 sequence is CSGLVGGINQPQHF. CDR3 DNA sequence: TGCAGTGGCCTAGTAGGTGGAATCAATCAGCCCCAGCATTTT.

This clonotype appeared a few times. The rearrangement links TRBV7-2 to TRBJ2-5; D unclear. The CDR3 covers 12 residues. The germline CDR1 and CDR2 sequences are SGHTA and FQGNSA. V gave up 5 bases and J gave up 5 bases, with 9 bases separating them. The CDR3: CASSARAETQYF. DNA for the CDR3: TGTGCCAGCAGCGCCCGAGCTGAGACCCAGTACTTC.

The V gene is TRBV5-1, the J gene TRBJ2-1; 15 bases line up with TRBD2. The CDR3 sequence is 17 residues long. Germline loops: CDR1 SGHRS, CDR2 YFSETQ. After removal of 0 bases from V and 8 bases from J, the junction contained 6 bases not matched to a gene. The chain's CDR3 is CASSLVGLAGGGDEQFF. In nucleotides, the CDR3 is TGCGCCAGCAGCTTGGTGGGACTAGCGGGGGGAGGCGATGAGCAGTTCTTC.

This clonotype was observed a handful of times. The chain uses TRBV6-5 and TRBJ2-6, with TRBD1 matching 7 bases. Per germline, CDR1 MNHEY and CDR2 SVGAGI. Trimming took 2 bases from V and 2 from J; bases not matched to a gene: 0. The CDR3 consists of 15 residues. For the CDR3, the DNA is TGTGCCAGCAGTTACGGACAGGCTGGGGCCAACGTCCTGACTTTC. Residues: CASSYGQAGANVLTF.

This chain joins TRBV28 and TRBJ2-1, with 7 bases identical to TRBD1. This CDR3 comprises 13 residues. Germline V gives CDR1 MDHEN, CDR2 SYDVKM. V was pared by 6 bases and J by 7 bases, with 6 bases of the junction left unmatched. CDR3 in amino acids: CASRDRDVNEQFF. The CDR3 DNA reads TGTGCCAGCAGAGACAGGGACGTGAATGAGCAGTTCTTC.

This clonotype was counted only a few times. The chain uses TRBV4-2 and TRBJ2-1; the D gene is possibly TRBD2 (6 bases). CDR3 size: 15 residues. The V end lost 4 bases, the J end lost 8 bases, and 18 bases lay between the germline ends. CDR1 LGHNA and CDR2 YNFKEQ come from the germline V gene. CDR3 DNA sequence: TGTGCCAGCAGCCCTGGGGACGGCCCGGGGGATGAGCAGTTCTTC. This gives the protein CASSPGDGPGDEQFF.

This clonotype was found a few times. The rearrangement links TRBV4-3 to TRBJ2-6; no firm D call. This CDR3 spans 17 amino acids. Per germline, CDR1 LGHNA and CDR2 YSLEER. V gave up 0 bases and J gave up 1 base, with 10 bases separating them. The CDR3 sequence is CASSQDVVSSGANVLTF. In nucleotides, the CDR3 is TGCGCCAGCAGCCAAGATGTGGTCTCATCTGGGGCCAACGTCCTGACTTTC.